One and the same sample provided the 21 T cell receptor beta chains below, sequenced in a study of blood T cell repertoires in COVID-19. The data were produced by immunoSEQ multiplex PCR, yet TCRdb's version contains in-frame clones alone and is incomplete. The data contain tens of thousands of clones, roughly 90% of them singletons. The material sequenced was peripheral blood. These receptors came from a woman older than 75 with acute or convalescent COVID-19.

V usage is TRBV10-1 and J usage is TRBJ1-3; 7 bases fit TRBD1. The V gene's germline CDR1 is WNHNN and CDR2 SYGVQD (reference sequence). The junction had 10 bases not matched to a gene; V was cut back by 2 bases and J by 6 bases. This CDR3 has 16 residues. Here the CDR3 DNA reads TGCGCCAGCAGTGAGAGGGGGCCCATAACCTTAAACACCATATATTTT. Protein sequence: CASSERGPITLNTIYF.

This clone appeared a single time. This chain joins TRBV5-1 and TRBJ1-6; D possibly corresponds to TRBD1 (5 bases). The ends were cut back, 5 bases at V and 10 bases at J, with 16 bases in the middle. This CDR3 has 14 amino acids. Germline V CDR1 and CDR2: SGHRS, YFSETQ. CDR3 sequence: CASRDLDGGSPLHF. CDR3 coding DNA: TGCGCCAGCAGAGACTTGGACGGGGGATCACCCCTCCACTTT. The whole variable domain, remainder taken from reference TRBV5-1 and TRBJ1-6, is KAGVTQTPRYLIKTRGQQVTLSCSPISGHRSVSWYQQTPGQGLQFLFEYFSETQRNKGNFPGRFSGRQFSNSRSEMNVSTLELGDSALYLCASRDLDGGSPLHFGNGTRLTVT.

The CDR3 DNA sequence: TGTGCCAGCAGTTCCCTGGCGGATAGCTCCTACGAGCAGTACTTC. Translation gives CASSSLADSSYEQYF. This chain uses TRBV28 with TRBJ2-7; D is unclear. This CDR3 has 15 amino acids. Germline lookup yields CDR1 MDHEN and CDR2 SYDVKM. Trimming removed 4 bases at V and 0 bases at J, with 13 bases between.

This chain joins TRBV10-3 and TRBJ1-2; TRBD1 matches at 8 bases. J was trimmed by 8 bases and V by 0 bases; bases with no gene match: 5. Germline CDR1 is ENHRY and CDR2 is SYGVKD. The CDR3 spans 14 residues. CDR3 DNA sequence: TGTGCCATCAGTGAGTCGGGGCAGGGGGCCGGCTACACCTTC. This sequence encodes CAISESGQGAGYTF.

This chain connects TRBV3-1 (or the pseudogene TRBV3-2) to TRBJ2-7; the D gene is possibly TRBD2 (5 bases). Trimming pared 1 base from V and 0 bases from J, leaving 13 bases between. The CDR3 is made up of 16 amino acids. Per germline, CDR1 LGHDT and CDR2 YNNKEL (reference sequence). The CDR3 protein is CASSQGAGFNSYEQYF. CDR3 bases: TGTGCCAGCAGCCAAGGCGCGGGCTTCAACTCCTACGAGCAGTACTTC.

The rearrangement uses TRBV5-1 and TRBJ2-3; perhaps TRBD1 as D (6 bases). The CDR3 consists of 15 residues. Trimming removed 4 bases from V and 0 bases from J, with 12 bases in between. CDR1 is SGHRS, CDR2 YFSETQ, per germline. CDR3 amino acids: CASSPGTLSTDTQYF. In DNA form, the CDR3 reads TGCGCCAGCAGCCCGGGGACACTTAGCACAGATACGCAGTATTTT.

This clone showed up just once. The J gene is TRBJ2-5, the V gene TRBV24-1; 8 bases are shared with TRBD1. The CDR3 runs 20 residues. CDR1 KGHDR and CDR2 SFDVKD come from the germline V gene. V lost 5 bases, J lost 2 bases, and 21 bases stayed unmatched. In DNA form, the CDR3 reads TGTGCCACCAGTGGATATGAACTCAGGGGGCGCGGGGACCTACAAGAGACCCAGTACTTC. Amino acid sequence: CATSGYELRGRGDLQETQYF.

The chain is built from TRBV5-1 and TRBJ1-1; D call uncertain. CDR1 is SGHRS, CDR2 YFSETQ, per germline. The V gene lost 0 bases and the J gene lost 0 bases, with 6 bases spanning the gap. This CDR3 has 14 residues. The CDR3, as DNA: TGCGCCAGCAGCTTGGCCGCGATGAACACTGAAGCTTTCTTT. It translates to CASSLAAMNTEAFF.

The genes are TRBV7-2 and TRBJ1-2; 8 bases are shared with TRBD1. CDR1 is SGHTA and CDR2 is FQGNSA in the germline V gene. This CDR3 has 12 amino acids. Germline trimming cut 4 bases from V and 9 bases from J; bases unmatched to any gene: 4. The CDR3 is CASSSQGVSYTF. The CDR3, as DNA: TGTGCCAGCAGCTCACAGGGGGTGAGCTACACCTTC. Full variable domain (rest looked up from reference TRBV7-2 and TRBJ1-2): GAGVSQSPSNKVTEKGKDVELRCDPISGHTALYWYRQSLGQGLEFLIYFQGNSAPDKSGLPSDRFSAERTGGSVSTLTIQRTQQEDSAVYLCASSSQGVSYTFGSGTRLTVV.

CDR3 sequence (DNA): TGTGCCACCAGCAGAGCGCTCACCCGGGACACCGACAATGAGCAGTTCTTC. This codes for CATSRALTRDTDNEQFF. This sequence joins TRBV15 and TRBJ2-1; weak D call: TRBD1 (6 bases). Germline lookup yields CDR1 LNHNV and CDR2 YYDKDF (reference sequence). Trimming left V 1 base short and J 5 bases short, with 18 bases between. CDR3 length: 17 residues.

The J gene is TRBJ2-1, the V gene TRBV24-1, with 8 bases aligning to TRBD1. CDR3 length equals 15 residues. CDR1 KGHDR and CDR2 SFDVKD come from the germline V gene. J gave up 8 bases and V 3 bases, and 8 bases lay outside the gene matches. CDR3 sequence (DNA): TGTGCCACCAGTGATCCCGGACAGGGCAGGGATGAGCAGTTCTTC. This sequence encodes CATSDPGQGRDEQFF.

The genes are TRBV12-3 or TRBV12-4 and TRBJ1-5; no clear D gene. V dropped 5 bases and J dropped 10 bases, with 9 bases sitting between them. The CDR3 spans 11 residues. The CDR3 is CASSTRGPQHF. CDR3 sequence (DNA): TGTGCCAGCAGTACCCGAGGACCCCAGCATTTT.

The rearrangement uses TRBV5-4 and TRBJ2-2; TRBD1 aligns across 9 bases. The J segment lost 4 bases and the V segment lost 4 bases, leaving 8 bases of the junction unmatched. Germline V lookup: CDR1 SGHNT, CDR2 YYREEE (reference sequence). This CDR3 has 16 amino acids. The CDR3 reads CASSPRTGASTGELFF. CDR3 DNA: TGTGCCAGCAGCCCCCGGACAGGGGCCTCCACCGGGGAGCTGTTTTTT.

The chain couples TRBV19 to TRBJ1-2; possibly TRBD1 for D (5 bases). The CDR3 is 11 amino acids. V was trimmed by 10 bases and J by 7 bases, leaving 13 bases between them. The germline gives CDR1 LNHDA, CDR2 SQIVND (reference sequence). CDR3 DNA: TGTGCCACCCGCGGGGGGGGTGGCTACACCTTC. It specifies CATRGGGGYTF.

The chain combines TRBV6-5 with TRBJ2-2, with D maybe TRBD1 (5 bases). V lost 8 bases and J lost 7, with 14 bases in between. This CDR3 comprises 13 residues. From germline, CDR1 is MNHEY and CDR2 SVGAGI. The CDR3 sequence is CASGETVLGELFF. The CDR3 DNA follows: TGTGCCAGCGGCGAGACAGTCCTCGGGGAGCTGTTTTTT.

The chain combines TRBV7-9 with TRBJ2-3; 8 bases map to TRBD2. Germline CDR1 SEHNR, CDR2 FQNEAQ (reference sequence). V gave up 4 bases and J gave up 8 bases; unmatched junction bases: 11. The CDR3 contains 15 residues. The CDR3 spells CASSSLPGRVRTQYF. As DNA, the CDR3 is TGTGCCAGCAGCTCCCTACCCGGGAGGGTCCGTACGCAGTATTTT.

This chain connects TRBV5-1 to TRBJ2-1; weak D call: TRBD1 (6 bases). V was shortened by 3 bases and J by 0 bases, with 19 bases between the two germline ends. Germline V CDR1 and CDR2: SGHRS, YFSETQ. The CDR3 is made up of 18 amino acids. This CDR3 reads CASSSQSGTLSSYNEQFF. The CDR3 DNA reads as TGCGCCAGCAGCTCCCAATCCGGGACACTTAGCTCCTACAATGAGCAGTTCTTC.

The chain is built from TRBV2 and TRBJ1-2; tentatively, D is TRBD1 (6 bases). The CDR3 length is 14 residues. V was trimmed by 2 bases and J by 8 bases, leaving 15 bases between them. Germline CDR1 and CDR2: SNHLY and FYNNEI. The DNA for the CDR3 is TGTGCCAGCAGTGAAACTCAGGGGTCGCAGGGCTACACCTTC. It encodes CASSETQGSQGYTF.

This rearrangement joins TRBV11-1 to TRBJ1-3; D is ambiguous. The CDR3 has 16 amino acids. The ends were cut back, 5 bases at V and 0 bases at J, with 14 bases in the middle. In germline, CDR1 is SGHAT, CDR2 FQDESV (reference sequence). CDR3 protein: CASSPWTLSSGNTIYF. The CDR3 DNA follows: TGTGCCAGCAGCCCGTGGACTCTCAGCTCTGGAAACACCATATATTTT.

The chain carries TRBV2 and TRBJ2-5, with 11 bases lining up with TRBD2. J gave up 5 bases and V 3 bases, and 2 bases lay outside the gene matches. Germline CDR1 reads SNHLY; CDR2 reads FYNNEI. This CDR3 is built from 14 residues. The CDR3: CASSEASGRETQYF. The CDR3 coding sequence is TGTGCCAGCAGTGAGGCTAGCGGGAGGGAGACCCAGTACTTC.

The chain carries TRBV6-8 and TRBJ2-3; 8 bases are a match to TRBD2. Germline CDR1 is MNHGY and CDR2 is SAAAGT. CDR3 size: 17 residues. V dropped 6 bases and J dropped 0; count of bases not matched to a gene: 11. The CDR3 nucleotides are TGTGCCAGCAGGTGCGATAGCGGGGCCACTAGCACAGATACGCAGTATTTT. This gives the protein CASRCDSGATSTDTQYF.